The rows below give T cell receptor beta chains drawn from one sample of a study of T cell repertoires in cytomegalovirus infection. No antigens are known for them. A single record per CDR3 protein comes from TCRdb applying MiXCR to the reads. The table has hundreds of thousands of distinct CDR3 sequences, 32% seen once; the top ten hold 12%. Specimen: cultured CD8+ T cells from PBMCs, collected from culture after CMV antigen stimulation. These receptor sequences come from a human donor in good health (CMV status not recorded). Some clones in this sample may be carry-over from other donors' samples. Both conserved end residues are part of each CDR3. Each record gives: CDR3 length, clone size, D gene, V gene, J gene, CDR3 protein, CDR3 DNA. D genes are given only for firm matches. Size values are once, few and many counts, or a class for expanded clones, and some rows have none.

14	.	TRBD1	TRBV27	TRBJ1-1	CASSGTGYRPEAFF	TGTGCCAGCTCCGGGACAGGCTATAGGCCTGAAGCTTTCTTT
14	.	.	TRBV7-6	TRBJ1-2	CASSSLGTNYGYTF	TGTGCCAGCAGCTCCCTAGGGACTAACTATGGCTACACCTTC
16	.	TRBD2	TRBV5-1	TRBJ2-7	CASSLDGGGLSYEQYF	TGCGCCAGCAGCTTGGATGGGGGGGGACTCTCCTACGAGCAGTACTTC
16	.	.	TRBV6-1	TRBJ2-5	CASSEARGKYQETQYF	TGTGCCAGCAGTGAAGCTAGGGGGAAGTACCAAGAGACCCAGTACTTC
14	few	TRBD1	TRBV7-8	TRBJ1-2	CASSLGQGLRGYTF	TGTGCCAGCAGCTTAGGACAGGGTCTTAGGGGCTACACCTTC
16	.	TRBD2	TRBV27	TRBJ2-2	CASSFSGGENTGELFF	TGTGCCAGCAGTTTTAGCGGGGGGGAGAACACCGGGGAGCTGTTTTTT
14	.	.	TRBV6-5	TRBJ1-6	CASSYPGENSPLHF	TGTGCCAGCAGTTACCCAGGAGAAAATTCACCCCTCCACTTT
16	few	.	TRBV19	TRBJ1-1	CASSIEGDTMNTEAFF	TGTGCCAGTAGTATAGAGGGGGACACCATGAACACTGAAGCTTTCTTT
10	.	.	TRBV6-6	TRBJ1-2	CASLLGGYTF	TGTGCCAGCCTATTGGGGGGCTACACCTTC
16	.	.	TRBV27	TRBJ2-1	CASSAPGRTAYNEQFF	TGTGCCAGCAGTGCGCCCGGGAGGACAGCTTACAATGAGCAGTTCTTC
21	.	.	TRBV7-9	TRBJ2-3	CASSPPGGALTAPNSTDTQYF	TGTGCCAGCAGCCCTCCCGGAGGGGCTCTAACGGCCCCGAACAGCACAGATACGCAGTATTTT
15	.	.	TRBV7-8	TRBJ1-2	CASSLAGRANYGYTF	TGTGCCAGCAGCTTAGCCGGACGGGCAAACTATGGCTACACCTTC
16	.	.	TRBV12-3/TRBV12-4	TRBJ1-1	CASSLVPGMGNTEAFF	TGTGCCAGCAGTTTGGTACCAGGGATGGGGAACACTGAAGCTTTCTTT
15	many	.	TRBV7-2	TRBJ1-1	CASSHLDRMNTEAFF	TGTGCCAGCAGCCATTTAGACAGGATGAACACTGAAGCTTTCTTT